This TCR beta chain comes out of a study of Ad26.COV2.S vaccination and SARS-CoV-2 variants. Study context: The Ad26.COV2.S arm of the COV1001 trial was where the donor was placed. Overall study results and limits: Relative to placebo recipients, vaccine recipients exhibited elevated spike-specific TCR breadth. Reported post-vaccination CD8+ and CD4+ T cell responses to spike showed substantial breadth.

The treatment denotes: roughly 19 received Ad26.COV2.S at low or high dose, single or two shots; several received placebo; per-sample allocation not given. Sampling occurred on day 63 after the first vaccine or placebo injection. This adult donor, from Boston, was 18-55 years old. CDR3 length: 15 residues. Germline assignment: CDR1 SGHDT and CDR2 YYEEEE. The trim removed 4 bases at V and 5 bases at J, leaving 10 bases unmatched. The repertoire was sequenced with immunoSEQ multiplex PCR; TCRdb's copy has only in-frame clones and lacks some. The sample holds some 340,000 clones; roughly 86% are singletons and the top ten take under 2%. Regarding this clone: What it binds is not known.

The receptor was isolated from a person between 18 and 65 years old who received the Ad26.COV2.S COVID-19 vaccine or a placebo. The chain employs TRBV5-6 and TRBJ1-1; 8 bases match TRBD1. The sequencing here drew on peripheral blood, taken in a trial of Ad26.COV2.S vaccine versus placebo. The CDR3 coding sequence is TGTGCCAGCAGCCCACCGGGAGACAGGGGAACTGAAGCTTTCTTT. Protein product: CASSPPGDRGTEAFF.